A single sample gave rise to the 20 T cell receptor beta chains below, sequenced in a study of cytomegalovirus exposure and HLA in healthy donors (dated by TCRdb to the late 2010s). The library relied on the immunoSEQ multiplex PCR assay. For the multiplex PCR, a mixture combining 60 forward primers for TCR Vbeta segments and 13 reverse primers for TCR Jbeta segments was used. Held by TCRdb, this immuneACCESS table contains in-frame sequences only and omits some clones. Under half of the omission traces to an unresolved V gene where checked; the cause of the rest is unknown. The sample has around 100,000 clones on record, roughly 69% of them singletons. Around 4% of the sample is held by the ten biggest clonotypes. Material for sequencing was PBMCs. The receptors originated from a man aged 25-45 years in good health and CMV-seropositive.

The V gene is TRBV6-1, the J gene TRBJ2-3, with 13 bases that match TRBD2. The CDR3 is 15 residues long. CDR1 is MNHNS, CDR2 SASEGT, per germline. The junction had 3 bases not matched to a gene; V was cut back by 6 bases and J by 3 bases. This CDR3 is CASRELAGGTDTQYF. CDR3 DNA sequence: TGTGCCAGCAGAGAACTAGCGGGGGGGACAGATACGCAGTATTTT.

The chain uses TRBV2 and TRBJ1-1; 7 bases are shared with TRBD1. This CDR3 has 15 amino acids. Per germline, CDR1 SNHLY and CDR2 FYNNEI. V was pared by 5 bases and J by 1 base, with 7 bases of the junction left unmatched. In nucleotides, the CDR3 is TGTGCCAGCAGTTTTCTCGGGACAGCGAACACTGAAGCTTTCTTT. Translation gives CASSFLGTANTEAFF. The variable domain in full, completed from reference TRBV2 and TRBJ1-1, reads EPEVTQTPSHQVTQMGQEVILRCVPISNHLYFYWYRQILGQKVEFLVSFYNNEISEKSEIFDDQFSVERPDGSNFTLKIRSTKLEDSAMYFCASSFLGTANTEAFFGQGTRLTVV.

CDR3 sequence reads: CASKTGALNQPQHF. Written as DNA, the CDR3 is TGTGCCAGTAAGACAGGGGCCCTAAATCAGCCCCAGCATTTT. The V call is TRBV6-5, the J call TRBJ1-5, with TRBD1 matching 8 bases. With V trimmed by 9 bases and J by 4 bases, 8 bases remained unmatched. Germline V gene sequence: CDR1 MNHEY, CDR2 SVGAGI. The CDR3 sequence is 14 residues long.

The chain joins TRBV5-1 to TRBJ2-1; 7 bases are a match to TRBD2. Germline lookup yields CDR1 SGHRS and CDR2 YFSETQ. The CDR3 is made up of 15 amino acids. V dropped 0 bases and J dropped 3; count of bases not matched to a gene: 3. CDR3 bases: TGCGCCAGCAGCTTGGCCGGGACTATCTACAATGAGCAGTTCTTC. Protein sequence: CASSLAGTIYNEQFF.

Only a few counts were recorded for this clone. This rearrangement joins TRBV30 to TRBJ2-1, with TRBD1 identical over 9 bases. V lost 0 bases and J lost 6; bases outside the gene matches: 6. The CDR3 extends over 15 amino acids. CDR1 and CDR2 from the germline V gene are GTSNPN and SVGIG (reference sequence). Written as DNA, the CDR3 is TGTGCCTGGAGTGTAGGGACAGGGTCGGGCAATGAGCAGTTCTTC. Amino acids: CAWSVGTGSGNEQFF.

The V and J genes are TRBV7-2 and TRBJ1-2; possible D gene TRBD1, 5 bases. The CDR3 length is 13 residues. V lost 1 base and J lost 8, with 11 bases in between. The V gene's germline CDR1 is SGHTA and CDR2 FQGNSA. The CDR3 nucleotides are TGTGCCAGCAGCTTAGTGGTAAGGGGCGGCTACACCTTC. It yields the protein CASSLVVRGGYTF.

This clone was detected only a few times. The rearrangement joins TRBV7-8 to TRBJ1-3, with unresolved D. The CDR3 has 13 residues. The V end lost 3 bases, the J end lost 4 bases, and 7 bases lay between the germline ends. Germline V gene sequence: CDR1 SGHVS, CDR2 FQNEAQ. The CDR3 region has the DNA TGTGCCAGCAGCTTGTCAACAGGAAACACCATATATTTT. Its protein product is CASSLSTGNTIYF.

This clone turned up a few times. The V gene is TRBV23-1, the J gene TRBJ2-7; the D gene is possibly TRBD1 (5 bases). TRBV23-1 counts as an open reading frame of uncertain function. The CDR3 is made up of 14 amino acids. V was shortened by 2 bases and J by 3 bases, with 11 bases between the two germline ends. CDR3 protein: CASSQRAGRYEQYF. The CDR3 nucleotides are TGCGCCAGCAGTCAAAGGGCAGGGCGCTACGAGCAGTACTTC.

Worth noting for this clone: Different DNA sequences within this sample yield the same CDR3. CDR3 residues: CASSPLGQNTEAFF. DNA for the CDR3: TGTGCCAGCTCACCACTGGGACAGAACACTGAAGCTTTCTTT. This sequence joins TRBV18 and TRBJ1-1, with a tentative D call TRBD1 (6 bases). Trimming removed 1 base at V and 1 base at J, with 7 bases between. Germline V gene sequence: CDR1 KGHSH, CDR2 LQKENI. The CDR3 has 14 amino acids.

This clone was counted between two and nine times. The rearrangement links TRBV11-2 to TRBJ2-7; 9 positions agree with TRBD2. Germline CDR1 is SGHAT and CDR2 is FQNNGV. V shed 3 bases, J shed 2 bases, and the junction held 2 bases outside the gene matches. This CDR3 spans 14 amino acids. The CDR3, as DNA: TGTGCCAGCAGCTTTAGCGGGGGCCCCTACGAGCAGTACTTC. Translated, it gives CASSFSGGPYEQYF.

The chain carries TRBV5-1 and TRBJ1-3; no clear D gene. In germline, CDR1 is SGHRS, CDR2 YFSETQ. Trimming shortened V by 5 bases and J by 0 bases, and 18 bases separated the two germline ends. The CDR3 spans 17 residues. CDR3 DNA sequence: TGCGCCAGCAGTATAACTCCTGGTCTTCACTCTGGAAACACCATATATTTT. This sequence encodes CASSITPGLHSGNTIYF.

The chain carries TRBV2 and TRBJ2-7; D not certain. Germline V gene sequence: CDR1 SNHLY, CDR2 FYNNEI. The V and J ends lost 3 bases and 0 bases respectively, with 3 bases between them. The CDR3 runs to 12 residues. DNA of the CDR3: TGTGCCAGCAGTGACAACTCCTACGAGCAGTACTTC. Translating gives CASSDNSYEQYF.

The table lists this clone with a few counts. CDR3 bases: TGTGCCAGCAGCAAGGGACATTCCGGCGAGCAGTACTTC. It encodes CASSKGHSGEQYF. This chain joins TRBV6-5 and TRBJ2-7, with D maybe TRBD1 (6 bases). The CDR3 spans 13 residues. Deletions cut 6 bases from V and 6 bases from J, with 15 bases between. Per the germline V gene, CDR1 is MNHEY and CDR2 is SVGAGI.

This clone appeared a single time. This chain joins TRBV5-5 and TRBJ2-2; D possibly corresponds to TRBD2 (5 bases). The CDR3 sequence is 16 residues long. Trimming removed 0 bases from V and 7 bases from J, with 16 bases in between. Germline CDR1 is SGHKS and CDR2 is YYEKEE (reference sequence). The CDR3 sequence is CASSLALVVIGGELFF. CDR3 DNA sequence: TGTGCCAGCAGCTTGGCACTAGTGGTTATTGGCGGGGAGCTGTTTTTT.

The rearrangement joins TRBV6-1 to TRBJ2-1, with a weak D call TRBD1 (5 bases). The ends were cut back, 3 bases at V and 8 bases at J, with 14 bases in the middle. CDR1 and CDR2 from the germline V gene are MNHNS and SASEGT. The length of the CDR3 is 14 residues. This CDR3 reads CASSDPGRSDEQFF. The CDR3 DNA reads as TGTGCCAGCAGTGACCCAGGGCGATCCGATGAGCAGTTCTTC.

CDR3 residues: CASSLPQSTDTQYF. The CDR3 region has the DNA TGTGCCAGCAGCTTGCCACAGAGCACAGATACGCAGTATTTT. V usage is TRBV5-4 and J usage is TRBJ2-3; no clear D gene. The V gene lost 1 base and the J gene lost 0 bases, with 6 bases spanning the gap. There are 14 residues in the CDR3. Germline lookup yields CDR1 SGHNT and CDR2 YYREEE (reference sequence).

V gene TRBV11-2 combines with J gene TRBJ2-1; 13 bases align to TRBD2. V lost 5 bases and J lost 9; bases outside the gene matches: 13. Germline V lookup: CDR1 SGHAT, CDR2 FQNNGV. The CDR3 length is 17 residues. This CDR3 is CASSPRTSGGMGSEQFF. For the CDR3, the DNA is TGTGCCAGCAGCCCTCGGACTAGCGGGGGAATGGGGAGTGAGCAGTTCTTC.

CDR3 sequence: CASTGTLIYHTEAFF. The CDR3 region has the DNA TGTGCCAGCACCGGGACACTTATCTACCACACTGAAGCTTTCTTT. The chain employs TRBV6-6 and TRBJ1-1; TRBD1 might be the D (6 bases). Germline lookup yields CDR1 MNHNY and CDR2 SVGAGI (reference sequence). The CDR3 runs to 15 residues. V shed 7 bases and J shed 3 bases, with 18 bases lying between them.

The chain combines TRBV7-9 with TRBJ2-2; 13 bases are a match to TRBD2. Germline values: CDR1 SEHNR, CDR2 FQNEAQ (reference sequence). Trimming removed 7 bases from V and 0 bases from J; junction bases left unmatched: 5. There are 17 residues in the CDR3. CDR3 nucleotides: TGTGCCAGCACCCCGGGACTAGCGGGGCCGAACACCGGGGAGCTGTTTTTT. Protein sequence: CASTPGLAGPNTGELFF.

The gene calls are TRBV6-1 and TRBJ1-2; D is possibly TRBD1 (5 bases). This CDR3 comprises 13 residues. Germline V lookup: CDR1 MNHNS, CDR2 SASEGT. Trimming stripped 7 bases from V and 4 bases from J, with 13 bases between. CDR3 sequence: CASTQTESYGYTF. Here the CDR3 DNA reads TGTGCCAGCACCCAGACAGAGTCCTATGGCTACACCTTC.